The entry that follows covers one TCR beta chain sequence. Its antigen is still unknown. Here immunoSEQ multiplex PCR was the method, and the copy in TCRdb shows in-frame clones only, minus some. This table holds roughly 20,000 clones, roughly 82% found once. The sample comes from a study of chemoradiotherapy in HPV16-positive cancers. Study-level information: A couple of HPV16-positive patients' cells yielded candidate HPV-specific clones and common motifs. The study's findings and limits: For HPV16-positive patients, expanding HPV-responsive T cells associated with longer recurrence-free survival. During treatment, candidate HPV-specific clones and E7-related motifs expanded in tumor. The functional HPV-specific definition rests on just a couple of HPV16-positive patients.

Per germline, CDR1 PRHDT and CDR2 FYEKMQ (reference sequence). The CDR3 is 16 amino acids. V shed 0 bases and J shed 3 bases, with 13 bases lying between them. Source: blood, taken from a patient who underwent chemoradiotherapy. This TCR derives from a human donor with HPV-associated anogenital cancer. The V and J genes are TRBV13 and TRBJ2-3; D perhaps matches TRBD2 (6 bases). The CDR3 sequence: CASSLGAGTVTDTQYF. The CDR3 bases are TGTGCCAGCAGCTTAGGCGCGGGGACGGTTACAGATACGCAGTATTTT.